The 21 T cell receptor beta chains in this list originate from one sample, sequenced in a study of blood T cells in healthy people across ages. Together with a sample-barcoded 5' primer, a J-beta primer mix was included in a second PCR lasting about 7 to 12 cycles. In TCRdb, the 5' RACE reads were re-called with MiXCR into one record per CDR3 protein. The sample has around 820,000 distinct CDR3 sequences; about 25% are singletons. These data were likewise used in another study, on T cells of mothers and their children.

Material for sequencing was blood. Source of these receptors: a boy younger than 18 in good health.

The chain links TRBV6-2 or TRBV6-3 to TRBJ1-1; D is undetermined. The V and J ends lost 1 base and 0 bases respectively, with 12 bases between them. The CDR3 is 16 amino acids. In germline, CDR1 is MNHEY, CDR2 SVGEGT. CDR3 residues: CASSYYDRKMNTEAFF. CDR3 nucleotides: TGTGCCAGCAGTTACTACGACCGAAAGATGAACACTGAAGCTTTCTTT.

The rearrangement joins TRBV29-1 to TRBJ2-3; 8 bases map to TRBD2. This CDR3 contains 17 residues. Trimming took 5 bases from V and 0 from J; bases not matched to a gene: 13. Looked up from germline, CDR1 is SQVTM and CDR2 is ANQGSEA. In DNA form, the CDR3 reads TGCAGCGTTCACCCTGTCGCGAGCGGGGGCAGCACAGATACGCAGTATTTT. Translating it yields CSVHPVASGGSTDTQYF.

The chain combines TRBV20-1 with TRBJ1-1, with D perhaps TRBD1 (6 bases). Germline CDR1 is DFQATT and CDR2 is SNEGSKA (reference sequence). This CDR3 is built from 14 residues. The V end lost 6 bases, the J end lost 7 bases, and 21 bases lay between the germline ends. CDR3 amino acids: CSASGRGPTFEAFF. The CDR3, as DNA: TGCAGTGCCTCGGGCAGGGGCCCGACTTTTGAAGCTTTCTTT.

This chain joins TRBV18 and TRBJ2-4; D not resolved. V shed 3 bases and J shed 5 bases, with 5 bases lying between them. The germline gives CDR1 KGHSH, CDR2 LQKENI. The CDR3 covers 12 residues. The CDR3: CASSPDENIQYF. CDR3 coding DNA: TGTGCCAGCTCACCCGATGAAAACATTCAGTACTTC.

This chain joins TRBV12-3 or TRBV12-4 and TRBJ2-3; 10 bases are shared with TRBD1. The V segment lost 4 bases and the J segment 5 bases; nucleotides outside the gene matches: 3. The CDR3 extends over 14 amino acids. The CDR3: CASSSRTGGDTQYF. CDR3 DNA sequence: TGTGCCAGCAGTTCGCGGACAGGGGGAGATACGCAGTATTTT.

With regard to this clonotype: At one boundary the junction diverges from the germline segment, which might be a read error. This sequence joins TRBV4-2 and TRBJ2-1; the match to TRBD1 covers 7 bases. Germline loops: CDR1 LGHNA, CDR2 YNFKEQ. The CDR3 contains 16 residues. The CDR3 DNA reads TGTGCCAGTAGCCAAGATGTCTTGGCAGGGGGCAATGAGCAGTTCTTC. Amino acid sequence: CASSQDVLAGGNEQFF.

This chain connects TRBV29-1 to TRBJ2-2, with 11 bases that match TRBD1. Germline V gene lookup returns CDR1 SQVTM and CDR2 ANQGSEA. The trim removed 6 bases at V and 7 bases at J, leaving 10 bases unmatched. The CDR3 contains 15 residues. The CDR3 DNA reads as TGCAGCGTACTCAATGGACAGGGGGCGGACGGGGAGCTGTTTTTT. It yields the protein CSVLNGQGADGELFF.

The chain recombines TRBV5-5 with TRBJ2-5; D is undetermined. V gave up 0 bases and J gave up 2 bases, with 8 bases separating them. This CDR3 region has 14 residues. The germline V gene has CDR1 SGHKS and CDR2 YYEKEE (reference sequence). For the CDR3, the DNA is TGTGCCAGCAGCTTGGAGTGGGTACAAGAGACCCAGTACTTC. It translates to CASSLEWVQETQYF.

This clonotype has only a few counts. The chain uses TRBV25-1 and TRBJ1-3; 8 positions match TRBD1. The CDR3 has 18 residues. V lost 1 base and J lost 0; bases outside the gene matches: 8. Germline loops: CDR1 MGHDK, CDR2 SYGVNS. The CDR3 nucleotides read TGTGCCAGCAGTGAATTTGCGGGGGACAGGACCTCTGGAAACACCATATATTTT. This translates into CASSEFAGDRTSGNTIYF.

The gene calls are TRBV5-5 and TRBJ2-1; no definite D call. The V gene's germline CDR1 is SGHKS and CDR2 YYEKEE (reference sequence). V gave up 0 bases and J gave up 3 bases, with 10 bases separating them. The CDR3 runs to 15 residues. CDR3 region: CASSLAATIYNEQFF. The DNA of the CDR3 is TGTGCCAGCAGCTTGGCGGCCACGATCTACAATGAGCAGTTCTTC.

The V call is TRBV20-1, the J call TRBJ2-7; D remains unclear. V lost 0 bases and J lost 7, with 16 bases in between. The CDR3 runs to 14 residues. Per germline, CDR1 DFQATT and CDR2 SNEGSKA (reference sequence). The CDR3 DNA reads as TGCAGTGCTAGAGATCAGTCGCCGAAGGAGGAGCAGTACTTC. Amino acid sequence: CSARDQSPKEEQYF.

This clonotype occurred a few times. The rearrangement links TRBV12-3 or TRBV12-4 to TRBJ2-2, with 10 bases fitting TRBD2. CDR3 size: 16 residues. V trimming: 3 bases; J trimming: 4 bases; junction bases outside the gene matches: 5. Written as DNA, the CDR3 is TGTGCCAGCAGTTTTACTAGCGGGGTTTCCACCGGGGAGCTGTTTTTT. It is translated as CASSFTSGVSTGELFF.

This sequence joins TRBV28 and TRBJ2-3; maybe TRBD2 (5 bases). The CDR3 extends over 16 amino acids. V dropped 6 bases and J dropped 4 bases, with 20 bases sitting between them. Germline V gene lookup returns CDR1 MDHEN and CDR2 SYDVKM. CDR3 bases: TGTGCCAGCAGCCCGCTCGGGATGAGTGAGGCAGATACGCAGTATTTT. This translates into CASSPLGMSEADTQYF.

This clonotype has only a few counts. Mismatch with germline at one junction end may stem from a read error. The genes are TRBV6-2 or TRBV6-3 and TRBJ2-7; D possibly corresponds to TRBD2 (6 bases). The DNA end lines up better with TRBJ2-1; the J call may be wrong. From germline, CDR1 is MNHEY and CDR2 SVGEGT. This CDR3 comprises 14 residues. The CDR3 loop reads CATKVRDSNNEQFF. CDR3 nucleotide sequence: TGTGCCACCAAGGTCCGGGACTCCAACAATGAGCAGTTCTTC.

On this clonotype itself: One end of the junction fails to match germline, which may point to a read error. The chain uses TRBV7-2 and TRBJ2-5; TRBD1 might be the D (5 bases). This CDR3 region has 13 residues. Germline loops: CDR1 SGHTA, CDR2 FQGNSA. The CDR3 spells CASSRGIQETRYF. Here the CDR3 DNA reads TGTGCCAGCAGCAGGGGCATTCAAGAGACCCGGTACTTC. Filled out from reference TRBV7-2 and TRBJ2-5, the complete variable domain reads GAGVSQSPSNKVTEKGKDVELRCDPISGHTALYWYRQSLGQGLEFLIYFQGNSAPDKSGLPSDRFSAERTGGSVSTLTIQRTQQEDSAVYLCASSRGIQETRYFGPGTRLLVL.

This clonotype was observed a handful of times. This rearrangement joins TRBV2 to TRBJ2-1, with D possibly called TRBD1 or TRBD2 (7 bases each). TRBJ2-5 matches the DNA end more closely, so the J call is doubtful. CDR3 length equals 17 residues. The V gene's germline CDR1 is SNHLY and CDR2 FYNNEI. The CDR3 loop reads CASSRTLRTGEGETQYF. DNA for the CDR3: TGTGCCAGCAGCAGGACGCTCAGAACAGGGGAGGGGGAGACCCAGTACTTC.

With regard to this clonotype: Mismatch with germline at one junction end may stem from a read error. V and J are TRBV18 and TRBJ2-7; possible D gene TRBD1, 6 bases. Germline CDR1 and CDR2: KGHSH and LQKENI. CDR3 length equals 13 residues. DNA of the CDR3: TGTGCCAGCGCACCAAACAGGGATAGCGAGCAGTACTTC. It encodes CASAPNRDSEQYF.

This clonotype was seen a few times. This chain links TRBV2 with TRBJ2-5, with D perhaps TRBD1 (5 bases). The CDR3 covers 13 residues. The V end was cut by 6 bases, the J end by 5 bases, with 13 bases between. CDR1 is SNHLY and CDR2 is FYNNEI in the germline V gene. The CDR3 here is CASSIRVRETQYF. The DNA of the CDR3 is TGTGCCAGCAGCATCAGGGTTCGCGAGACCCAGTACTTC.

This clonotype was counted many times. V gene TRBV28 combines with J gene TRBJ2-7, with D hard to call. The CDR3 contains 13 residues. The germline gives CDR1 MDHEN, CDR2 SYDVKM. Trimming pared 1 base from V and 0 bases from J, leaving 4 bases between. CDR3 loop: CASSLFGSYEQYF. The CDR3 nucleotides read TGTGCCAGCAGTTTATTTGGCTCCTACGAGCAGTACTTC.

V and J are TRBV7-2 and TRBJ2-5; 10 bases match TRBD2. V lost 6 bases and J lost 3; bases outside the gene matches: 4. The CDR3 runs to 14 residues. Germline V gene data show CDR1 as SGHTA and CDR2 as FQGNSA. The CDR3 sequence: CASRSGGAEETQYF. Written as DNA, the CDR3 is TGTGCCAGCAGGAGCGGGGGGGCGGAAGAGACCCAGTACTTC.

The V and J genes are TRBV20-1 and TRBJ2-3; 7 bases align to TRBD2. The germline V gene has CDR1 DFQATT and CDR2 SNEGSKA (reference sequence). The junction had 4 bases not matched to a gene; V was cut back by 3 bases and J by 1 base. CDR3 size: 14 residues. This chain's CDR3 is CSARSLAGTDTQYF. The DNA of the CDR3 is TGCAGTGCTAGGAGTCTAGCGGGCACAGATACGCAGTATTTT.